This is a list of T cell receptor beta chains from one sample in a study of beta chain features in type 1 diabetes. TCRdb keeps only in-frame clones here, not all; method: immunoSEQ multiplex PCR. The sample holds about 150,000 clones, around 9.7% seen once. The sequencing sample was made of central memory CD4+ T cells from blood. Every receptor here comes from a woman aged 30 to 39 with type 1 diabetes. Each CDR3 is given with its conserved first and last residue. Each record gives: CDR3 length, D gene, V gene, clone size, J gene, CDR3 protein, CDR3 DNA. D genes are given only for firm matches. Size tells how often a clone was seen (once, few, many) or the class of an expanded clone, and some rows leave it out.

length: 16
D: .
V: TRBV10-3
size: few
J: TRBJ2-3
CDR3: CAISESGAGSGDTQYF
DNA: TGTGCCATCAGTGAGTCGGGCGCGGGATCGGGAGATACGCAGTATTTT

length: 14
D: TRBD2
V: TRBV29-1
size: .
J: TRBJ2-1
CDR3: CSVGTSGPYNEQFF
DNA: TGCAGCGTTGGTACTAGCGGACCCTACAATGAGCAGTTCTTC

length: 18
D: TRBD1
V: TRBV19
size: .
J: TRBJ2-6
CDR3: CASSIVWTGASGANVLTF
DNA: TGTGCCAGTAGTATAGTCTGGACAGGGGCGTCTGGGGCCAACGTCCTGACTTTC

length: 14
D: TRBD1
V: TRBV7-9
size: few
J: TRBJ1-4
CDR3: CASSFTGQGGELFF
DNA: TGTGCCAGCAGCTTCACGGGACAGGGAGGCGAACTGTTTTTT

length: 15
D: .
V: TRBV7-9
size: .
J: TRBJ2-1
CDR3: CASSFLVSSYNEQFF
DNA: TGTGCCAGCAGCTTTCTAGTGAGCTCCTACAATGAGCAGTTCTTC

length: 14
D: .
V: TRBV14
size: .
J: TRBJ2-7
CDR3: CASSLNPSGGEQYF
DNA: TGTGCCAGCAGCCTCAACCCAAGCGGTGGCGAGCAGTACTTC

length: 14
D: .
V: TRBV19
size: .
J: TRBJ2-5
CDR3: CASSTRGYQETQYF
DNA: TGTGCCAGTAGTACAAGGGGATACCAAGAGACCCAGTACTTC

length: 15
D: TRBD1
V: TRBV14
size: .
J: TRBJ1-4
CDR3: CASSPPGQGVEKLFF
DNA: TGTGCCAGCAGCCCACCGGGACAGGGGGTTGAAAAACTGTTTTTT

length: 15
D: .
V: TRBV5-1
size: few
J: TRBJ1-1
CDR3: CASSPVTIGSAEAFF
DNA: TGCGCCAGCAGTCCCGTGACTATCGGGTCAGCTGAAGCTTTCTTT

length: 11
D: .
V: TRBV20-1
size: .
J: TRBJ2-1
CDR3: CSARHPGEQFF
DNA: TGCAGTGCTAGGCACCCCGGGGAGCAGTTCTTC

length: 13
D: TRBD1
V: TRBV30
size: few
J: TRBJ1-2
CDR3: CAWRQGARYGYTF
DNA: TGTGCCTGGCGACAGGGGGCGCGTTATGGCTACACCTTC

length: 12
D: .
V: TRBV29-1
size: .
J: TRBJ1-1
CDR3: CSVGDRNTEAFF
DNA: TGCAGCGTTGGAGATAGGAACACTGAAGCTTTCTTT

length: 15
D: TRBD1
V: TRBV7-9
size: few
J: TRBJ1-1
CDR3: CATSDREVSNTEAFF
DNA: TGTGCCACCTCGGACAGGGAGGTCTCGAACACTGAAGCTTTCTTT

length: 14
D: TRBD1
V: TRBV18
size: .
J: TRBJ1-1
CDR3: CASSSRDRGTEAFF
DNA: TGTGCCAGCTCATCACGGGACAGGGGAACTGAAGCTTTCTTT

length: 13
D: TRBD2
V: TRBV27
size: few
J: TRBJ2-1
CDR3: CASRLAGRNEQFF
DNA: TGTGCCAGCCGACTAGCGGGAAGGAATGAGCAGTTCTTC

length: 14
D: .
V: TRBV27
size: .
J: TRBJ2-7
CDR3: CASSPWTDTYEQYF
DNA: TGTGCCAGCAGTCCCTGGACGGACACCTACGAGCAGTACTTC

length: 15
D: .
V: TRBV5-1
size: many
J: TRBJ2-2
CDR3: CASTLGADNTGELFF
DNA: TGCGCCAGCACCCTGGGGGCAGACAACACCGGGGAGCTGTTTTTT

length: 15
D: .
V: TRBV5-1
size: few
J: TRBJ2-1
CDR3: CASTILTGRDNEQFF
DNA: TGCGCCAGCACTATCCTAACAGGGAGGGACAATGAGCAGTTCTTC

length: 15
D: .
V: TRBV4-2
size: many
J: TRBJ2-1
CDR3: CASSHLRESHNEQFF
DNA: TGTGCCAGCAGCCATTTACGGGAGTCCCACAATGAGCAGTTCTTC

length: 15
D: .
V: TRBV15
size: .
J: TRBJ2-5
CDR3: CATSRSKGSEWEQYF
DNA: TGTGCCACCAGCAGATCCAAAGGGAGTGAGTGGGAGCAGTACTTC

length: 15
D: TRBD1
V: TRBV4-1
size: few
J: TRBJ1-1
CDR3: CASNPRDRLNTEAFF
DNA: TGCGCCAGCAACCCTAGGGACAGGTTGAACACTGAAGCTTTCTTT

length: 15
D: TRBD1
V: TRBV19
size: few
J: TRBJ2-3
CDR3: CASFPNRGATDTQYF
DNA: TGTGCCAGTTTTCCGAACAGGGGAGCGACAGATACGCAGTATTTT

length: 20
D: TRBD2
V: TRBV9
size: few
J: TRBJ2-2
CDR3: CATSGGVRLLAVPNTGELFF
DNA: TGTGCCACCTCCGGTGGAGTCCGACTTCTAGCGGTGCCGAACACCGGGGAGCTGTTTTTT

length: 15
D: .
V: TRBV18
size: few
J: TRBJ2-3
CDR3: CASSPPAGSEDTQYF
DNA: TGTGCCAGCTCACCACCGGCAGGGTCAGAAGATACGCAGTATTTT

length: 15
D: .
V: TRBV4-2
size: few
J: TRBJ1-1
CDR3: CASSQDPQGYTEAFF
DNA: TGTGCCAGCAGCCAAGATCCCCAGGGCTACACTGAAGCTTTCTTT

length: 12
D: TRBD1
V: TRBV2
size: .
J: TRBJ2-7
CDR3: CASADRGYEQYF
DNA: TGTGCCAGCGCGGACAGGGGGTACGAGCAGTACTTC

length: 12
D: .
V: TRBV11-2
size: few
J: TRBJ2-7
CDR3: CASSLIGYEQYF
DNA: TGTGCCAGCAGCTTAATCGGGTACGAGCAGTACTTC

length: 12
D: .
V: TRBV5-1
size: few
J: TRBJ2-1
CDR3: CASSHPGDEQFF
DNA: TGCGCCAGCAGCCATCCGGGGGATGAGCAGTTCTTC

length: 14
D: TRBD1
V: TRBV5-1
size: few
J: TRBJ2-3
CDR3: CASRVGQSTDTQYF
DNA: TGCGCCAGCAGAGTGGGACAGAGCACAGATACGCAGTATTTT

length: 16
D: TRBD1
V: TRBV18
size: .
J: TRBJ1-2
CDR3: CASSPSIGTGDDGYTF
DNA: TGTGCCAGCTCACCATCGATAGGGACAGGGGATGATGGCTACACCTTC

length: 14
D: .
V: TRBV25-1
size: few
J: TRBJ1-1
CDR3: CASMSAGSNTEAFF
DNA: TGTGCCAGCATGTCCGCAGGGTCTAACACTGAAGCTTTCTTT

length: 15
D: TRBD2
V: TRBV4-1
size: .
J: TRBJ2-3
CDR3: CASSTREAPTDTQYF
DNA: TGCGCCAGCAGCACGCGGGAGGCCCCCACAGATACGCAGTATTTT

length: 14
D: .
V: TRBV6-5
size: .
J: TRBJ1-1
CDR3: CASSYEGSNTEAFF
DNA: TGTGCCAGCAGTTACGAGGGATCGAACACTGAAGCTTTCTTT

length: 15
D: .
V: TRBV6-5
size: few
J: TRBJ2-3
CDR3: CASSPRGTSTDTQYF
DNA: TGTGCCAGCAGCCCCAGGGGTACTAGCACAGATACGCAGTATTTT

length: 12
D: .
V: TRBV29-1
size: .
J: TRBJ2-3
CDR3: CSVLRQADTQYF
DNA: TGCAGCGTTCTGAGACAGGCGGATACGCAGTATTTT

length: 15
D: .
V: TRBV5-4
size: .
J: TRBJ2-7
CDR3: CASSPGQPTSYEQYF
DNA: TGTGCCAGCAGCCCCGGACAGCCAACCTCCTACGAGCAGTACTTC

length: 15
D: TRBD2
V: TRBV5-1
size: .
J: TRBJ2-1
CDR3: CASSLNSLAGNEQFF
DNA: TGCGCCAGCAGCTTAAATTCACTAGCGGGGAATGAGCAGTTCTTC

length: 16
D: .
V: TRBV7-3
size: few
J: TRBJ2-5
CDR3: CASSLRGGGIRETQYF
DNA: TGTGCCAGCAGCTTAAGAGGGGGGGGGATTCGAGAGACCCAGTACTTC

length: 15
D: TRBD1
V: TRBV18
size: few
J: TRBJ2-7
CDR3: CASSGGTGSSYEQYF
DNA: TGTGCCAGCTCAGGAGGGACAGGGAGCTCCTACGAGCAGTACTTC

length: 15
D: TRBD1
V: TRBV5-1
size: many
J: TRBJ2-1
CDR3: CASSTGQGVPGEQFF
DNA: TGCGCCAGCAGCACCGGACAGGGGGTGCCAGGGGAGCAGTTCTTC

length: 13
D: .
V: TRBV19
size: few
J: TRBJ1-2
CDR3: CASRRVANYGYTF
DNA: TGTGCCAGCCGGAGGGTTGCTAACTATGGCTACACCTTC

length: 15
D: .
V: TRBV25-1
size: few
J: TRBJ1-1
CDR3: CASSDVTVMNTEAFF
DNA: TGTGCCAGCAGTGACGTGACAGTAATGAACACTGAAGCTTTCTTT

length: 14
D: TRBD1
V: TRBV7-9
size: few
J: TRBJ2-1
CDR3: CASSSGTGYDEQFF
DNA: TGTGCCAGCAGCTCCGGGACAGGGTACGATGAGCAGTTCTTC

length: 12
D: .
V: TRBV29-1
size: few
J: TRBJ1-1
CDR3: CSVEDAPSGAFF
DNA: TGCAGCGTTGAAGATGCCCCGAGCGGAGCTTTCTTT

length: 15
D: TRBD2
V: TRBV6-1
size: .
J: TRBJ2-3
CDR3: CASSVTSGVQDTQYF
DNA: TGTGCCAGCAGTGTGACTAGCGGGGTCCAAGATACGCAGTATTTT

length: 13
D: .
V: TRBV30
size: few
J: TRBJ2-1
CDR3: CAWSGAGLGEQFF
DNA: TGTGCCTGGAGTGGGGCAGGGTTGGGTGAGCAGTTCTTC

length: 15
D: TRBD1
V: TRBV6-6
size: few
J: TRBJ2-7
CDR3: CASSPRQGIEYEQYF
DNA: TGTGCCAGCAGTCCTCGACAGGGAATTGAGTACGAGCAGTACTTC

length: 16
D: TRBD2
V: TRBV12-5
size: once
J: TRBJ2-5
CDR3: CASALGVAGPQETQYF
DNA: TGTGCTAGTGCCCTGGGGGTAGCGGGCCCCCAAGAGACCCAGTACTTC

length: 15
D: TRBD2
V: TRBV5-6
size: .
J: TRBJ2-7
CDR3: CASSFRLAGVYEQYF
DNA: TGTGCCAGCAGCTTCCGCCTAGCGGGAGTATACGAGCAGTACTTC

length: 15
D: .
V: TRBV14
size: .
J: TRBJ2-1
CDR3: CASSQGGIASNEQFF
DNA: TGTGCCAGCAGCCAAGGAGGAATAGCGAGCAATGAGCAGTTCTTC

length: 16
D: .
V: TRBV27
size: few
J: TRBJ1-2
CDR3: CASSLWGVGGNYGYTF
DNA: TGTGCCAGCAGTTTATGGGGCGTGGGGGGGAACTATGGCTACACCTTC

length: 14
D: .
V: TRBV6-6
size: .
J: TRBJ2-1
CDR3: CASSNPGAYNEQFF
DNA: TGTGCCAGCAGCAATCCGGGAGCTTACAATGAGCAGTTCTTC

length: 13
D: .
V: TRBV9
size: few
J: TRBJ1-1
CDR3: CASRKDLNTEAFF
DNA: TGTGCCAGCAGGAAGGACTTAAACACTGAAGCTTTCTTT

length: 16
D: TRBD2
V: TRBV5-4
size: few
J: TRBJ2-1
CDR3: CASSLGGGSSYNEQFF
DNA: TGTGCCAGCAGCTTGGGCGGGGGTAGCTCCTACAATGAGCAGTTCTTC